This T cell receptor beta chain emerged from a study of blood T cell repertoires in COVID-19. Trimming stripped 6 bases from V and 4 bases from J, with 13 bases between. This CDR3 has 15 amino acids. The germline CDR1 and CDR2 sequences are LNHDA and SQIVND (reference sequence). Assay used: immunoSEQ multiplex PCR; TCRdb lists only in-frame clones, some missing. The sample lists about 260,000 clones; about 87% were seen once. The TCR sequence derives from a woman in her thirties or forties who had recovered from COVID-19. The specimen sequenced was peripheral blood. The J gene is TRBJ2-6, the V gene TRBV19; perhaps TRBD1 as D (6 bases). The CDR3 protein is CASSPTGSGANVLTF. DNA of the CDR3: TGTGCCAGTAGCCCGACAGGCTCCGGGGCCAACGTCCTGACTTTC.